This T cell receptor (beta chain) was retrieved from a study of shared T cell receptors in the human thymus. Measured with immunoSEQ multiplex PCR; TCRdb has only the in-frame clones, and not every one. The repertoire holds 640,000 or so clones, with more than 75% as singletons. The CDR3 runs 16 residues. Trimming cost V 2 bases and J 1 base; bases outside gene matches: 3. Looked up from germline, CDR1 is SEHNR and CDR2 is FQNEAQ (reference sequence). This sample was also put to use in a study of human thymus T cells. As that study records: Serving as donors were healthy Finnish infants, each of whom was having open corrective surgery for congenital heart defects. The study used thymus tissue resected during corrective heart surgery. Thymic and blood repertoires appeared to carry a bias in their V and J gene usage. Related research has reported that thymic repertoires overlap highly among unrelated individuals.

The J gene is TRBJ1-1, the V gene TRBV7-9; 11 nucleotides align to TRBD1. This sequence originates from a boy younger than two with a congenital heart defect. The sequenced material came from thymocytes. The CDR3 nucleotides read TGTGCCAGCAGCTTAAGGACAGGGGGCCCGAACACTGAAGCTTTCTTT. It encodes CASSLRTGGPNTEAFF.